The 26 T cell receptor beta chains in this list originate from one sample, sequenced in a study of OX40 agonist ivuxolimab in advanced cancers. Generated by immunoSEQ multiplex PCR, the TCRdb table keeps only in-frame clones and is missing some. The sample contains 80,000 or so clones, around nine tenths of which appear only once. The material sequenced was CD4+ or CD8+ T cells sorted from blood, taken in a trial of the OX40 agonist ivuxolimab. The receptors shown here come from an adult with an advanced solid tumor such as melanoma, head and neck, liver or kidney cancer.

The V call is TRBV19, the J call TRBJ2-7; 7 bases map to TRBD1. After removal of 3 bases from V and 1 base from J, the junction contained 3 bases not matched to a gene. The CDR3 totals 14 residues. The V gene's germline CDR1 is LNHDA and CDR2 SQIVND (reference sequence). The CDR3 region has the DNA TGTGCCAGTAGTATTCAACAGGGGTCCTACGAGCAGTACTTC. It codes for CASSIQQGSYEQYF.

CDR3 loop: CASSLTSGSYEQYF. The CDR3 nucleotides read TGTGCCAGCAGTTTAACTAGCGGTTCCTACGAGCAGTACTTC. This chain connects TRBV28 to TRBJ2-7; 8 bases map to TRBD2. The germline CDR1 and CDR2 sequences are MDHEN and SYDVKM. J lost 1 base, V lost 2 bases, and 1 base had no gene match. This CDR3 is 14 amino acids long.

This chain connects TRBV19 to TRBJ2-1, with D tentatively TRBD1 (5 bases). This CDR3 region has 12 residues. V shed 3 bases and J shed 5 bases, with 5 bases lying between them. Germline assignment: CDR1 LNHDA and CDR2 SQIVND (reference sequence). CDR3 DNA sequence: TGTGCCAGTAGTATGACAGACAATGAGCAGTTCTTC. It translates to CASSMTDNEQFF. The full variable domain, rest sourced from reference TRBV19 and TRBJ2-1, is DGGITQSPKYLFRKEGQNVTLSCEQNLNHDAMYWYRQDPGQGLRLIYYSQIVNDFQKGDIAEGYSVSREKKESFPLTVTSAQKNPTAFYLCASSMTDNEQFFGPGTRLTVL.

The chain has TRBV10-3 and TRBJ1-2; D is possibly TRBD1 (6 bases). Per germline, CDR1 ENHRY and CDR2 SYGVKD. The CDR3 runs 14 residues. V dropped 7 bases and J dropped 4 bases, with 16 bases sitting between them. CDR3 residues: CAITPGGGVYGYTF. The CDR3 DNA is TGTGCCATCACCCCAGGAGGGGGAGTCTATGGCTACACCTTC.

The gene calls are TRBV30 and TRBJ2-5; no firm D call. This CDR3 is built from 12 residues. The germline gives CDR1 GTSNPN, CDR2 SVGIG (reference sequence). Trimming stripped 5 bases from V and 4 bases from J, with 11 bases between. The CDR3 region has the DNA TGTGCCTGGGACCGAATGGGAGAGACCCAGTACTTC. Residues: CAWDRMGETQYF.

Written as DNA, the CDR3 is TGCGCCAGCAGCTTGTCGGGGGCTAATGAAAAACTGTTTTTT. It is translated as CASSLSGANEKLFF. V and J are TRBV5-1 and TRBJ1-4; D is possibly TRBD1 (5 bases). The ends were cut back, 1 base at V and 3 bases at J, with 7 bases in the middle. The CDR3 runs to 14 residues. The germline V gene has CDR1 SGHRS and CDR2 YFSETQ.

The chain couples TRBV18 to TRBJ1-4, with no clear D. The CDR3 is 14 amino acids. The V gene lost 2 bases and the J gene lost 6 bases, with 10 bases spanning the gap. Germline V gene lookup returns CDR1 KGHSH and CDR2 LQKENI. Here the CDR3 DNA reads TGTGCCAGCTCACCAGCGGGGTCACATGAAAAACTGTTTTTT. Its translation is CASSPAGSHEKLFF.

The V call is TRBV6-6, the J call TRBJ1-4, with a weak D call TRBD1 (5 bases). V was cut by 5 bases and J by 8 bases, with 12 bases left in between. CDR1 is MNHNY, CDR2 SVGAGI, per germline (reference sequence). The CDR3 runs to 13 residues. CDR3 DNA sequence: TGTGCCAGCAGTCACGGGGGGGACGAAAAACTGTTTTTT. Translated: CASSHGGDEKLFF.

J is TRBJ1-2 and V is TRBV7-2, with TRBD1 identical over 8 bases. Trimming took 1 base from V and 8 from J; bases not matched to a gene: 9. Germline CDR1 reads SGHTA; CDR2 reads FQGNSA. The CDR3 consists of 15 residues. CDR3 loop: CASSLGGQALGGYTF. The CDR3 DNA sequence: TGTGCCAGCAGCTTAGGGGGACAGGCCCTGGGAGGCTACACCTTC.

This rearrangement joins TRBV18 to TRBJ1-4; 9 positions agree with TRBD1. CDR1 is KGHSH and CDR2 is LQKENI in the germline V gene. After removal of 3 bases from V and 8 bases from J, the junction contained 16 bases not matched to a gene. The CDR3 runs to 18 residues. The CDR3 DNA sequence: TGTGCCAGCTCACCGATTCCCTCCTGGACAGGGGAGAGGGAAAAACTGTTTTTT. This translates into CASSPIPSWTGEREKLFF.

The chain recombines TRBV15 with TRBJ2-3, with no clear D. Deletions cut 0 bases from V and 2 bases from J, with 6 bases between. This CDR3 contains 14 residues. Per germline, CDR1 LNHNV and CDR2 YYDKDF (reference sequence). The CDR3: CATSRDSFTDTQYF. The CDR3 nucleotides read TGTGCCACCAGCAGAGATAGCTTCACAGATACGCAGTATTTT.

Only a few counts were recorded for this clone. V gene TRBV30 combines with J gene TRBJ1-1; D uncertain. Per germline, CDR1 GTSNPN and CDR2 SVGIG (reference sequence). This CDR3 contains 15 residues. Trimming took off 2 bases at V and 1 base at J, with 14 bases between the two ends. CDR3 loop: CAWSPRALPNTEAFF. Here the CDR3 DNA reads TGTGCCTGGAGTCCCCGGGCTCTCCCGAACACTGAAGCTTTCTTT.

Here the CDR3 reads CASHNNRNYGYTF. For the CDR3, the DNA is TGTGCCAGCCATAATAACCGTAACTATGGCTACACCTTC. The chain uses TRBV28 and TRBJ1-2; D is unresolved. The V gene's germline CDR1 is MDHEN and CDR2 SYDVKM. CDR3 size: 13 residues. The V and J ends lost 8 bases and 1 base respectively, with 11 bases between them.

The CDR3 is CASSIERISEAFF. In nucleotides, the CDR3 is TGTGCCAGTAGTATCGAAAGGATTTCTGAAGCTTTCTTT. This sequence joins TRBV19 and TRBJ1-1; D is uncertain. The CDR3 length is 13 residues. The V gene lost 3 bases and the J gene lost 6 bases, with 11 bases spanning the gap. Germline V gene sequence: CDR1 LNHDA, CDR2 SQIVND (reference sequence).

The gene calls are TRBV30 and TRBJ1-5; D remains unclear. The CDR3 sequence is 13 residues long. CDR1 and CDR2 from the germline V gene are GTSNPN and SVGIG (reference sequence). The V end was cut by 0 bases, the J end by 6 bases, with 9 bases between. The CDR3 loop reads CAWSVGPSQPQHF. CDR3 in DNA: TGTGCCTGGAGTGTCGGCCCCAGTCAGCCCCAGCATTTT. Full variable domain (missing parts from reference TRBV30 and TRBJ1-5): SQTIHQWPATLVQPVGSPLSLECTVEGTSNPNLYWYRQAAGRGLQLLFYSVGIGQISSEVPQNLSASRPQDRQFILSSKKLLLSDSGFYLCAWSVGPSQPQHFGDGTRLSIL.

The rearrangement links TRBV18 to TRBJ2-2, with TRBD2 matching 8 bases. The CDR3 has 18 residues. The junction had 8 bases not matched to a gene; V was cut back by 0 bases and J by 2 bases. CDR1 and CDR2 from the germline V gene are KGHSH and LQKENI. As DNA, the CDR3 is TGTGCCAGCTCACCACCGTTTGGCGGGAGGATTAACACCGGGGAGCTGTTTTTT. Protein: CASSPPFGGRINTGELFF.

The genes are TRBV4-1 and TRBJ2-3, with D tentatively TRBD2 (6 bases). Germline V gene data show CDR1 as MGHRA and CDR2 as YSYEKL. Trimming cost V 0 bases and J 6 bases, with 13 bases left between them. CDR3 length: 15 residues. The CDR3 is CASSQDGTASDTQYF. For the CDR3, the DNA is TGCGCCAGCAGCCAAGACGGGACTGCCTCTGATACGCAGTATTTT.

This rearrangement joins TRBV19 to TRBJ1-6; a possible D gene is TRBD1 (6 bases). The CDR3 runs 14 residues. CDR1 and CDR2 (germline): LNHDA, SQIVND (reference sequence). Trimming pared 2 bases from V and 10 bases from J, leaving 12 bases between. CDR3 nucleotide sequence: TGTGCCAGTAGTATACCAGGGGACCGATCACCCCTCCACTTT. Protein sequence: CASSIPGDRSPLHF.

This chain joins TRBV4-2 and TRBJ1-2, with 8 positions matching TRBD1. CDR3 length: 16 amino acids. V trimming: 4 bases; J trimming: 2 bases; junction bases outside the gene matches: 9. Germline V gene sequence: CDR1 LGHNA, CDR2 YNFKEQ. CDR3 in amino acids: CASSPASGTGNYGYTF. In DNA, the CDR3 is TGTGCCAGCAGCCCAGCATCCGGGACAGGCAACTATGGCTACACCTTC.

The rearrangement joins TRBV2 to TRBJ1-4; TRBD1 agrees at 7 bases. Germline trimming cut 0 bases from V and 8 bases from J; bases unmatched to any gene: 12. Germline-derived CDR1 and CDR2 are SNHLY and FYNNEI. The CDR3 is 17 residues long. The chain's CDR3 is CASSEAARGKMREKLFF. The DNA of the CDR3 is TGTGCCAGCAGTGAAGCCGCCAGGGGGAAAATGCGAGAAAAACTGTTTTTT.

The chain joins TRBV5-1 to TRBJ2-5, with D perhaps TRBD1 (5 bases). Germline V lookup: CDR1 SGHRS, CDR2 YFSETQ. V lost 4 bases and J 5 bases, leaving 12 bases between the germline ends. This CDR3 has 13 residues. The CDR3 reads CASSPTGSETQYF. DNA of the CDR3: TGCGCCAGCAGCCCCACAGGTTCCGAGACCCAGTACTTC.

The V gene is TRBV5-4, the J gene TRBJ2-2; 15 nucleotides align to TRBD2. Germline CDR1 and CDR2: SGHNT and YYREEE (reference sequence). The J segment lost 3 bases and the V segment lost 4 bases, leaving 4 bases of the junction unmatched. The CDR3 spans 17 residues. CDR3: CASSPGLAGGDTGELFF. The CDR3 DNA reads TGTGCCAGCAGCCCAGGACTAGCGGGGGGGGACACCGGGGAGCTGTTTTTT.

This chain links TRBV9 with TRBJ1-2, with TRBD1 matching 9 bases. The ends lost 5 bases at V and 1 base at J; junction bases unmatched: 9. The CDR3 has 16 amino acids. The germline V gene encodes CDR1 SGDLS and CDR2 YYNGEE. CDR3 sequence reads: CASSKWGQGYNYGYTF. The CDR3 coding sequence is TGTGCCAGCAGTAAGTGGGGACAGGGATATAACTATGGCTACACCTTC.

The CDR3 DNA is TGCAGCGTTCCCGGGGGGGGGCCGGTCTATGGCTACACCTTC. It is translated as CSVPGGGPVYGYTF. This rearrangement joins TRBV29-1 to TRBJ1-2; maybe TRBD1 (6 bases). This CDR3 has 14 amino acids. Per the germline V gene, CDR1 is SQVTM and CDR2 is ANQGSEA. The germline V and J ends were trimmed by 5 bases and 4 bases, with 17 bases remaining between them.

The chain has TRBV4-2 and TRBJ2-5, with D tentatively TRBD1 (6 bases). The V and J ends lost 0 bases and 7 bases respectively, with 9 bases between them. CDR3 size: 13 residues. Germline CDR1 reads LGHNA; CDR2 reads YNFKEQ. CDR3 DNA sequence: TGTGCCAGCAGCCAAGATAGAGGGGGGACCCAGTACTTC. Its protein is CASSQDRGGTQYF.

This chain connects TRBV4-1 to TRBJ1-3; D remains unclear. The CDR3 extends over 14 amino acids. CDR1 and CDR2 (germline): MGHRA, YSYEKL. The V end was cut by 4 bases, the J end by 3 bases, with 10 bases between. Here the CDR3 DNA reads TGCGCCAGCAGCCGCGGGCCAGATGGAAACACCATATATTTT. This gives the protein CASSRGPDGNTIYF.